This T cell receptor (beta chain) was sequenced in a study of early T cells in non-severe SARS-CoV-2 infection. Turning to this clonotype: Its specificity is unknown.

The CDR3 sequence is 14 residues long. CDR1 and CDR2 (germline): LNHDA, SQIVND (reference sequence). V shed 5 bases and J shed 5 bases, with 10 bases lying between them. Individual cDNA molecules received unique molecular identifiers. TCRdb used MiXCR to reprocess the 5' RACE reads, holding one entry per CDR3 protein. Found here are just under 65,000 distinct CDR3 sequences, 10% to 12% of them singletons; the top ten hold approximately 3%. Study-level findings and limits: Missing private and CD4 specificities, VDJdb matching favored anti-spike CD8 responses.

This receptor was identified in an adult who was a healthcare worker with PCR-confirmed SARS-CoV-2 infection or an uninfected control (not recorded which). V gene TRBV19 combines with J gene TRBJ1-6; D uncertain. The sample was whole blood, taken at baseline. The CDR3: CASSFNSNNSPLHF. The CDR3 nucleotides are TGTGCCAGTAGTTTCAACAGCAATAATTCACCCCTCCACTTT.